A single sample gave rise to the 18 T cell receptor beta chains below, sequenced in a study of T cell responses to AZD1222 COVID-19 vaccine. TCRdb keeps only in-frame clones here, not all; method: immunoSEQ multiplex PCR. The table records 70,000 to 95,000 clones, roughly 86% of them present only once. The sequencing used peripheral blood, collected 28 days after the second AZD1222 dose. The source of these receptors is an adult who received the AZD1222 COVID-19 vaccine.

The CDR3 loop reads CASSRLAVTSYEQYF. Written as DNA, the CDR3 is TGTGCCAGCAGTCGCCTAGCGGTTACCTCCTACGAGCAGTACTTC. The V and J genes are TRBV2 and TRBJ2-7, with 7 bases identical to TRBD2. The CDR3 extends over 15 amino acids. Germline lookup yields CDR1 SNHLY and CDR2 FYNNEI. Unmatched junction bases numbered 7, after V lost 5 bases and J lost 0 bases.

The chain couples TRBV4-1 to TRBJ2-7; possibly TRBD2 for D (5 bases). The CDR3 totals 15 residues. CDR1 is MGHRA and CDR2 is YSYEKL in the germline V gene. V was clipped by 2 bases and J by 0 bases, with 11 bases between them. CDR3 amino acids: CASSQTERSSYEQYF. CDR3 in DNA: TGCGCCAGCAGCCAAACGGAGCGGAGCTCCTACGAGCAGTACTTC.

This clone was seen once. The chain has TRBV6-5 and TRBJ2-4; D is perhaps TRBD1 (5 bases). CDR1 and CDR2 (germline): MNHEY, SVGAGI. The CDR3 totals 15 residues. V lost 6 bases and J 1 base, leaving 13 bases between the germline ends. CDR3 bases: TGTGCCAGCAGCTGCAGGGTGGTGGCCAAAAACATTCAGTACTTC. Protein sequence: CASSCRVVAKNIQYF.

This sequence joins TRBV6-4 and TRBJ2-7, with D perhaps matching TRBD1 or TRBD2 (6 bases each). V lost 6 bases and J lost 5, with 14 bases in between. Germline lookup yields CDR1 MRHNA and CDR2 SNTAGT. This CDR3 contains 13 residues. DNA for the CDR3: TGTGCCAGCAGCGTCGGGGGCGCGAACGAGCAGTACTTC. It codes for CASSVGGANEQYF.

The chain recombines TRBV7-2 with TRBJ1-5, with D possibly matching TRBD1 (6 bases). The germline CDR1 and CDR2 sequences are SGHTA and FQGNSA. V dropped 5 bases and J dropped 7 bases, with 18 bases sitting between them. The CDR3 extends over 15 amino acids. The DNA for the CDR3 is TGTGCCAGCAGCGGAACGACAGGTATTGGACAGCCCCAGCATTTT. It specifies CASSGTTGIGQPQHF.

The rearrangement uses TRBV11-1 and TRBJ2-3; TRBD2 agrees at 10 bases. Germline V gene data show CDR1 as SGHAT and CDR2 as FQDESV (reference sequence). J lost 6 bases, V lost 4 bases, and 4 bases had no gene match. This CDR3 is built from 14 residues. The CDR3 coding sequence is TGTGCCAGCAGCTCGAGCGGGAGGGGGGATACGCAGTATTTT. This sequence encodes CASSSSGRGDTQYF.

This clone was counted a few times. V usage is TRBV3-1 (or the pseudogene TRBV3-2) and J usage is TRBJ2-1, with a tentative D call TRBD2 (6 bases). Germline V gene data show CDR1 as LGHDT and CDR2 as YNNKEL (reference sequence). The CDR3 has 14 residues. V dropped 2 bases and J dropped 5 bases, with 10 bases sitting between them. The CDR3 bases are TGTGCCAGCAGCCAAATGGGGGGAGACAATGAGCAGTTCTTC. Its protein product is CASSQMGGDNEQFF.

V usage is TRBV12-5 and J usage is TRBJ2-7, with TRBD2 identical over 7 bases. V trimming: 0 bases; J trimming: 3 bases; junction bases outside the gene matches: 8. Germline V lookup: CDR1 LGHNT, CDR2 FRNRAP. The CDR3 extends over 16 amino acids. The DNA for the CDR3 is TGTGCTAGTGGTTTGGTACTGGCGGGAGTTAGCTACGAGCAGTACTTC. Translated, it gives CASGLVLAGVSYEQYF. The whole variable domain, remainder taken from reference TRBV12-5 and TRBJ2-7, is DARVTQTPRHKVTEMGQEVTMRCQPILGHNTVFWYRQTMMQGLELLAYFRNRAPLDDSGMPKDRFSAEMPDATLATLKIQPSEPRDSAVYFCASGLVLAGVSYEQYFGPGTRLTVT.

The chain combines TRBV3-1 (or the pseudogene TRBV3-2) with TRBJ2-7; D is unresolved. V lost 5 bases and J 6 bases, leaving 11 bases between the germline ends. Germline V gene data show CDR1 as LGHDT and CDR2 as YNNKEL (reference sequence). The CDR3 loop spans 12 amino acids. The CDR3 reads CASSDPPSEQYF. The CDR3 coding sequence is TGTGCCAGCAGCGATCCTCCCTCCGAGCAGTACTTC.

CDR3: CASSYSPLAGETQYF. The CDR3 coding sequence is TGTGCCAGCAGTTACTCTCCCCTAGCGGGAGAGACCCAGTACTTC. The chain recombines TRBV6-2 or TRBV6-3 with TRBJ2-5, with TRBD2 identical over 8 bases. The CDR3 spans 15 residues. V lost 0 bases, J lost 4 bases, and 4 bases stayed unmatched. Germline V gene sequence: CDR1 MNHEY, CDR2 SVGEGT.

This rearrangement joins TRBV5-1 to TRBJ2-3, with D tentatively TRBD1 (5 bases). CDR1 and CDR2 from the germline V gene are SGHRS and YFSETQ. Between the trimmed V and J ends, which lost 3 bases and 6 bases, there was a span of 17 bases. This CDR3 comprises 15 residues. The CDR3 region is CASSSQGGVRDTQYF. DNA of the CDR3: TGCGCCAGCAGCTCGCAGGGTGGGGTCAGGGATACGCAGTATTTT. Looking up the rest from reference TRBV5-1 and TRBJ2-3 gives the full variable domain: KAGVTQTPRYLIKTRGQQVTLSCSPISGHRSVSWYQQTPGQGLQFLFEYFSETQRNKGNFPGRFSGRQFSNSRSEMNVSTLELGDSALYLCASSSQGGVRDTQYFGPGTRLTVL.

V and J are TRBV7-6 and TRBJ2-2; possible D gene TRBD2, 6 bases. CDR1 SGHVS and CDR2 FNYEAQ come from the germline V gene. CDR3 length: 16 residues. V shed 5 bases and J shed 5 bases, with 18 bases lying between them. The CDR3 sequence: CASSQNGGVSTGELFF. The CDR3 DNA follows: TGTGCCAGCAGCCAAAACGGGGGAGTGAGTACCGGGGAGCTGTTTTTT. The whole variable domain, remainder taken from reference TRBV7-6 and TRBJ2-2, is GAGVSQSPRYKVTKRGQDVALRCDPISGHVSLYWYRQALGQGPEFLTYFNYEAQQDKSGLPNDRFSAERPEGSISTLTIQRTEQRDSAMYRCASSQNGGVSTGELFFGEGSRLTVL.

About this clone: One end of the junction fails to match germline, which may point to a read error. The chain has TRBV7-7 and TRBJ2-2; D not certain. This CDR3 has 15 amino acids. Germline CDR1 reads SSHAT; CDR2 reads FNYEAQ (reference sequence). The CDR3 here is CASSLEATLTGELFF. The CDR3 bases are TGTGCTAGCAGCTTAGAAGCGACCTTGACCGGGGAGCTGTTTTTT.

V is TRBV28 and J is TRBJ2-7; no clear D. CDR3 length: 18 amino acids. Germline V gene lookup returns CDR1 MDHEN and CDR2 SYDVKM. Trimming removed 7 bases at V and 0 bases at J, with 25 bases between. This CDR3 is CASTTDGIPRPLSYEQYF. The CDR3 nucleotides are TGTGCCAGCACCACCGACGGTATCCCTCGTCCCCTCTCCTACGAGCAGTACTTC.

The chain recombines TRBV29-1 with TRBJ2-7; possible D gene TRBD2, 5 bases. This CDR3 comprises 13 residues. Trimming removed 3 bases at V and 6 bases at J, with 15 bases between. The germline gives CDR1 SQVTM, CDR2 ANQGSEA. The DNA of the CDR3 is TGCAGCGTTGACACGATCGGGGATAGCGAGCAGTACTTC. This translates into CSVDTIGDSEQYF.

This chain links TRBV10-3 with TRBJ2-1, with 8 bases lining up with TRBD2. This CDR3 region has 15 residues. Germline V gene sequence: CDR1 ENHRY, CDR2 SYGVKD. The trim removed 3 bases at V and 0 bases at J, leaving 1 base unmatched. CDR3 in DNA: TGTGCCATCAGTGAAAGCGGGAGCTCCTACAATGAGCAGTTCTTC. Its protein is CAISESGSSYNEQFF.

V usage is TRBV29-1 and J usage is TRBJ2-1; weak D call: TRBD2 (6 bases). The germline V and J ends were trimmed by 1 base and 3 bases, with 10 bases remaining between them. CDR1 is SQVTM and CDR2 is ANQGSEA in the germline V gene. The CDR3 extends over 14 amino acids. CDR3 amino acids: CSVEGASVYNEQFF. The CDR3 bases are TGCAGCGTTGAAGGGGCTAGCGTCTACAATGAGCAGTTCTTC.

The V and J genes are TRBV6-5 and TRBJ2-1, with unresolved D. The CDR3 loop spans 11 amino acids. Germline V gene sequence: CDR1 MNHEY, CDR2 SVGAGI. V lost 8 bases, J lost 5 bases, and 7 bases lay in between. CDR3 nucleotides: TGTGCCAGCTTCAGAAACAATGAGCAGTTCTTC. Translating it yields CASFRNNEQFF.